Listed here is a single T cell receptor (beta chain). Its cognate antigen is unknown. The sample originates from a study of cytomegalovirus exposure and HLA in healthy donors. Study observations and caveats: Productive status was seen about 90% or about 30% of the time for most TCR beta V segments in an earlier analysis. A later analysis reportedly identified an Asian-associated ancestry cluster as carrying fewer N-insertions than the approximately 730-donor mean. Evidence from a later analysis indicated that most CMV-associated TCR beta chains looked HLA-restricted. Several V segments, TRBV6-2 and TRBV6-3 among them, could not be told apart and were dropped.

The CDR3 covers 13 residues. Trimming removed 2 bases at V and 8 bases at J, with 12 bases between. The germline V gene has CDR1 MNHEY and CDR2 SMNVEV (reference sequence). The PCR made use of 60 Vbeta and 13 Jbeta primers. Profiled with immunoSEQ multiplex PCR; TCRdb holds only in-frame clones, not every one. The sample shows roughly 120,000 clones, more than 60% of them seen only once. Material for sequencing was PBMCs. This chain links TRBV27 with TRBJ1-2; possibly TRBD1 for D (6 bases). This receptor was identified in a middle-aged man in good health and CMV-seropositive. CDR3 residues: CASSLGGARGYTF. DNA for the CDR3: TGTGCCAGCAGTTTAGGGGGCGCTCGGGGCTACACCTTC.